This record looks at one TCR beta chain sequence and its context. The antigen is unknown. The CDR3 regions of TCR beta were amplified from RNA transcripts. The primer set for the first-round RT-PCR of the TCR CDR3 was HTBI. TCRdb redid the calling of the multiplex PCR reads with MiXCR, one entry per CDR3 protein. This sample has around 180,000 distinct CDR3 sequences, with about a sixth found just once. This sample is part of a study of T cells in Graves' hyperthyroidism and ophthalmopathy. Study-wide results and caveats: The model made its ophthalmopathy prediction, and onset followed a median around 6.5 months later. Blood also carried most thyroid clonotypes expanded above 0.001.

This CDR3 has 13 amino acids. Trimming cost V 4 bases and J 6 bases; bases outside gene matches: 1. Germline V gene data show CDR1 as SNHLY and CDR2 as FYNNEI. Calling Graves' hyperthyroidism stable meant ophthalmopathy did not progress within 18 months. Uncontrolled infection, other autoimmune disease, pregnancy or lactation barred patients from enrollment. The receptor's source is a woman aged 45-59 years with Graves' hyperthyroidism. The chain recombines TRBV2 with TRBJ2-7; 12 nucleotides line up with TRBD1. The specimen was blood. The CDR3 protein is CASSVGQGAEQYF. For the CDR3, the DNA is TGTGCCAGCAGTGTGGGACAGGGGGCCGAGCAGTACTTC.